Listed below are T cell receptor beta chains from one sample, sequenced in a study of T cell responses to AZD1222 COVID-19 vaccine. TCRdb keeps only in-frame clones here, not all; method: immunoSEQ multiplex PCR. Among approximately 110,000 clones listed, about 85% were seen once. This sample comprised peripheral blood, obtained on day 0 of AZD1222 vaccination. The receptors were gathered from an adult in good health. Both conserved end residues are part of each CDR3. A D gene is named only where the DNA matches it firmly. The listing skips clone size in some rows; elsewhere it reads once, few, many or a size class.

CDR3aa	CDR3nt	abundance	d_gene	v_gene	j_gene
CASSPGRTGVGNTIYF	TGTGCCAGCTCACCCGGCAGAACAGGGGTCGGAAACACCATATATTTT	few	TRBD1	TRBV18	TRBJ1-3
CASSDLPMSTDTQYF	TGTGCCAGCAGTGACTTACCTATGAGCACAGATACGCAGTATTTT	NA	NA	TRBV6-4	TRBJ2-3
CASRSGGGNQPQHF	TGTGCCAGTAGGTCAGGGGGGGGCAATCAGCCCCAGCATTTT	NA	TRBD1	TRBV19	TRBJ1-5
CASSLGAALNYGYTF	TGTGCCAGCAGCTTAGGGGCAGCCCTGAACTATGGCTACACCTTC	NA	NA	TRBV7-9	TRBJ1-2
CASRVGKNQPQHF	TGTGCCAGTAGGGTCGGAAAAAATCAGCCCCAGCATTTT	once	NA	TRBV19	TRBJ1-5
CASSQDDREETQYF	TGTGCCAGCAGCCAAGATGACCGTGAGGAGACCCAGTACTTC	NA	NA	TRBV14	TRBJ2-5
CASSWGSQADYGYTF	TGTGCCAGCAGTTGGGGCTCCCAGGCCGACTATGGCTACACCTTC	NA	NA	TRBV27	TRBJ1-2
CASSLGGWTPNTGELFF	TGTGCCAGCAGCTTAGGAGGTTGGACACCGAACACCGGGGAGCTGTTTTTT	NA	NA	TRBV11-3	TRBJ2-2
CASSQDRVAMGRGGYTF	TGCGCCAGCAGCCAAGATCGGGTGGCGATGGGTAGGGGTGGCTACACCTTC	NA	NA	TRBV4-1	TRBJ1-2
CASAQTGTSMTSYGYTF	TGTGCCAGCGCCCAAACCGGGACCTCGATGACTAGCTATGGCTACACCTTC	NA	NA	TRBV6-4	TRBJ1-2
CASSEEGGGGQPQHF	TGTGCCAGCAGTGAAGAAGGGGGAGGTGGGCAGCCCCAGCATTTT	few	NA	TRBV6-1	TRBJ1-5
CASREGGQKGRRELFF	TGCGCCAGCCGGGAGGGTGGACAAAAAGGCCGCAGGGAGCTGTTTTTT	NA	TRBD2	TRBV5-1	TRBJ2-2
CATRAWGNQPQHF	TGTGCCACCCGAGCATGGGGCAATCAGCCCCAGCATTTT	NA	NA	TRBV6-6	TRBJ1-5
CASSQVGMAGSNGYGYTF	TGCGCCAGCAGCCAAGTTGGTATGGCAGGGAGTAACGGCTATGGCTACACCTTC	NA	NA	TRBV4-1	TRBJ1-2
CASSQDAQRGAYTDTQYF	TGCGCCAGCAGCCAAGATGCCCAGCGGGGGGCCTACACAGATACGCAGTATTTT	NA	TRBD2	TRBV4-1	TRBJ2-3
CASSLEGTRSTDTQYF	TGTGCCAGCAGCTTAGAAGGGACTAGAAGCACAGATACGCAGTATTTT	NA	TRBD2	TRBV7-9	TRBJ2-3
CASSERRLEVNEKLFF	TGTGCCAGCAGTGAGCGGCGGTTGGAAGTTAATGAAAAACTGTTTTTT	NA	NA	TRBV6-1	TRBJ1-4
CASSSPSPPYGYTF	TGTGCCAGCAGTTCTCCGTCCCCTCCCTATGGCTACACCTTC	few	NA	TRBV6-2/TRBV6-3	TRBJ1-2
CASSTHSGTKNYGYTF	TGTGCCAGCAGCACGCACTCCGGGACAAAGAACTATGGCTACACCTTC	NA	NA	TRBV7-2	TRBJ1-2
CASSQMRGGRQQETQYF	TGTGCCAGCAGCCAAATGAGGGGGGGACGTCAACAAGAGACCCAGTACTTC	NA	NA	TRBV14	TRBJ2-5
CASHTRTAEVDSPLHF	TGTGCCAGCCACACCCGGACCGCCGAAGTGGATTCACCCCTCCACTTT	NA	NA	TRBV27	TRBJ1-6
CSVIGSGDTEAFF	TGCAGCGTTATCGGTTCGGGGGACACTGAAGCTTTCTTT	NA	NA	TRBV29-1	TRBJ1-1
CASSLGGLDTGELFF	TGTGCCAGCAGCTTAGGGGGCCTGGACACCGGGGAGCTGTTTTTT	NA	NA	TRBV11-3	TRBJ2-2
CATLRVSNEKLFF	TGTGCCACCCTCCGGGTTTCCAATGAAAAACTGTTTTTT	NA	NA	TRBV28	TRBJ1-4
CATSSNSLSGNTIYF	TGTGCCACCAGCAGCAACAGCCTCTCTGGAAACACCATATATTTT	NA	NA	TRBV15	TRBJ1-3
CASSLAERNTIYF	TGTGCCAGCAGCTTGGCAGAGAGAAACACCATATATTTT	NA	NA	TRBV7-8	TRBJ1-3